This T cell receptor (beta chain) was profiled in a study of long-term antiretroviral therapy in people with HIV. General study results and limits: Blood draws took place between about 2004 and 2017 and possibly involved older ART regimens. Controls exceeded HIV repertoires in CDR3 length range. Those clones which expanded before ART made up the dominant part of the repertoire at all time points.

As concerns this clone: What it binds is unknown.

Sequencing used immunoSEQ v3.0 at survey level. TCRdb keeps only in-frame clones here, not all; method: immunoSEQ multiplex PCR. The sample holds about 23,000 clones; about 80% are singletons and the top ten take more than 4.5%. This CDR3 is 15 amino acids long. Germline V lookup: CDR1 SGDLS, CDR2 YYNGEE. V lost 7 bases and J lost 4, with 18 bases in between. Every one of the donors gave at least one pre-ART PBMC sample and at least two post-ART PBMC samples. This chain links TRBV9 with TRBJ2-1; D not certain. The origin of this receptor is a man in his fifties with HIV. The sample in question was unsorted PBMCs, obtained 0.3 years after starting antiretroviral therapy. The CDR3 region has the DNA TGTGCCAGCGCATCCGGGCCTTCATTTTACAATGAGCAGTTCTTC. Its protein product is CASASGPSFYNEQFF.